These 19 T cell receptor beta chains were sequenced from one sample in a study of T cell responses to AZD1222 COVID-19 vaccine. Here immunoSEQ multiplex PCR was the method, and the copy in TCRdb shows in-frame clones only, minus some. This sample has more than 95,000 clones, with just over 85% found just once. This specimen was peripheral blood, taken 28 days after the second AZD1222 dose. The receptors shown here come from an adult who received the AZD1222 COVID-19 vaccine.

This chain uses TRBV6-5 with TRBJ2-7, with D perhaps given as TRBD1 or TRBD2 (6 bases each). The CDR3 extends over 13 amino acids. Germline V gene lookup returns CDR1 MNHEY and CDR2 SVGAGI. V was trimmed by 6 bases and J by 6 bases, leaving 15 bases between them. The CDR3 spells CASRQGGVREQYF. The CDR3 DNA is TGTGCCAGCAGACAGGGAGGAGTCCGCGAGCAGTACTTC.

The V call is TRBV6-2 or TRBV6-3, the J call TRBJ1-1; 10 bases are a match to TRBD1. The V gene's germline CDR1 is MNHEY and CDR2 SVGEGT. The V and J ends lost 6 bases and 11 bases, in that order; junction bases with no gene match: 6. This CDR3 has 12 residues. The chain's CDR3 is CASSRQGARAFF. The CDR3 nucleotides are TGTGCCAGCAGCCGACAGGGGGCTCGGGCTTTCTTT.

This sequence joins TRBV24-1 and TRBJ2-1; 13 nucleotides align to TRBD2. The CDR3 contains 20 residues. V gave up 1 base and J gave up 0 bases; unmatched junction bases: 8. The germline V gene encodes CDR1 KGHDR and CDR2 SFDVKD. The CDR3 nucleotides are TGTGCCACCAGTGATTTCAAAGGGACTAGCGGGACGAGCTCCTACAATGAGCAGTTCTTC. It encodes CATSDFKGTSGTSSYNEQFF.

This clone was seen once. This sequence joins TRBV30 and TRBJ2-3, with D unclear. The CDR3 sequence is 15 residues long. CDR1 is GTSNPN and CDR2 is SVGIG in the germline V gene (reference sequence). Trimming took off 5 bases at V and 4 bases at J, with 19 bases between the two ends. CDR3 bases: TGTGCCTGGGCATTAGACGGTAACGTCGCAGATACGCAGTATTTT. Protein: CAWALDGNVADTQYF.

This chain connects TRBV7-2 to TRBJ1-5; D ambiguous. Per germline, CDR1 SGHTA and CDR2 FQGNSA. This CDR3 has 16 residues. The ends were cut back, 5 bases at V and 1 base at J, with 15 bases in the middle. This CDR3 is CASSEGLSESNQPQHF. The CDR3 DNA reads TGTGCCAGCAGCGAGGGTCTTTCGGAAAGCAATCAGCCCCAGCATTTT.

This clone was observed a few times. The chain is built from TRBV29-1 and TRBJ2-3, with 7 bases lining up with TRBD1. Germline trimming cut 1 base from V and 0 bases from J; bases unmatched to any gene: 10. The CDR3 totals 17 residues. Germline V gene sequence: CDR1 SQVTM, CDR2 ANQGSEA. CDR3 amino acids: CSVEALHETGSTDTQYF. Here the CDR3 DNA reads TGCAGCGTTGAAGCCCTACACGAGACAGGGAGCACAGATACGCAGTATTTT.

The rearrangement links TRBV5-1 to TRBJ2-7; unclear D gene. The CDR3 totals 14 residues. V lost 0 bases to trimming and J lost 6 bases, with 13 bases between them. Germline lookup yields CDR1 SGHRS and CDR2 YFSETQ. CDR3 in DNA: TGCGCCAGCAGCTTGGAGGGCAGGCTTGCCGAGCAGTACTTC. Translating it yields CASSLEGRLAEQYF.

This sequence joins TRBV28 and TRBJ2-7, with a weak D call TRBD1 (5 bases). The V gene lost 2 bases and the J gene lost 5 bases, with 7 bases spanning the gap. This CDR3 contains 12 residues. CDR1 MDHEN and CDR2 SYDVKM come from the germline V gene. The CDR3 region is CASSLGHNEQYF. In DNA form, the CDR3 reads TGTGCCAGCAGTTTAGGACATAACGAGCAGTACTTC.

The chain uses TRBV11-3 and TRBJ2-7; D not resolved. Germline values: CDR1 SGHNT, CDR2 YENEEA. V was clipped by 0 bases and J by 0 bases, with 3 bases between them. This CDR3 contains 13 residues. The DNA of the CDR3 is TGTGCCAGCAGCTTAGAGGTCTCCTACGAGCAGTACTTC. It is translated as CASSLEVSYEQYF.

V is TRBV10-1 and J is TRBJ2-1; 8 nucleotides line up with TRBD2. The ends lost 4 bases at V and 8 bases at J; junction bases unmatched: 10. The CDR3 has 15 residues. The germline V gene encodes CDR1 WNHNN and CDR2 SYGVQD (reference sequence). The CDR3 reads CASSGQRERVDEQFF. CDR3 DNA sequence: TGCGCCAGCAGTGGACAGCGGGAGCGAGTCGATGAGCAGTTCTTC.

DNA for the CDR3: TGTGCCAGTATGGAGGACAGGACAAACACTGAAGCTTTCTTT. Translated, it gives CASMEDRTNTEAFF. This rearrangement joins TRBV19 to TRBJ1-1, with 7 bases fitting TRBD1. After removal of 7 bases from V and 2 bases from J, the junction contained 7 bases not matched to a gene. This CDR3 has 14 residues. CDR1 and CDR2 from the germline V gene are LNHDA and SQIVND (reference sequence).

The rearrangement links TRBV9 to TRBJ2-2; 9 bases line up with TRBD2. There are 20 residues in the CDR3. Germline CDR1 and CDR2: SGDLS and YYNGEE. V dropped 0 bases and J dropped 0; count of bases not matched to a gene: 12. CDR3 coding DNA: TGTGCCAGCAGCGTAGCTCGGGGACTAGCAGAGAAAGCGAACACCGGGGAGCTGTTTTTT. Protein product: CASSVARGLAEKANTGELFF.

The chain couples TRBV9 to TRBJ2-3; no firm D call. Between the trimmed V and J ends, which lost 0 bases and 0 bases, there was a span of 8 bases. CDR1 is SGDLS, CDR2 YYNGEE, per germline. This CDR3 is 15 amino acids long. The CDR3 here is CASSVAATSTDTQYF. The DNA of the CDR3 is TGTGCCAGCAGCGTAGCCGCGACTAGCACAGATACGCAGTATTTT.

The chain is built from TRBV3-1 (or the pseudogene TRBV3-2) and TRBJ1-4; 9 nucleotides line up with TRBD1. The CDR3 is 14 amino acids. The ends lost 6 bases at V and 6 bases at J; junction bases unmatched: 5. Germline V CDR1 and CDR2: LGHDT, YNNKEL (reference sequence). The CDR3 DNA sequence: TGTGCCAGCAGTAGGACAGGGGCGGATGAAAAACTGTTTTTT. This gives the protein CASSRTGADEKLFF.

The V call is TRBV10-3, the J call TRBJ2-7; the D gene is possibly TRBD2 (6 bases). The V gene's germline CDR1 is ENHRY and CDR2 SYGVKD. CDR3 length equals 12 residues. Deletions cut 6 bases from V and 7 bases from J, with 13 bases between. Here the CDR3 reads CAIRPVGGEQYF. The CDR3 bases are TGTGCCATCAGACCCGTTGGGGGGGAGCAGTACTTC.

The rearrangement uses TRBV2 and TRBJ1-2; D call uncertain. The germline V gene has CDR1 SNHLY and CDR2 FYNNEI. This CDR3 spans 13 amino acids. Deletions cut 4 bases from V and 0 bases from J, with 6 bases between. CDR3 in DNA: TGTGCCAGCAGTGGGGGAGCTAACTATGGCTACACCTTC. It specifies CASSGGANYGYTF. The full variable domain, with the rest looked up from reference TRBV2 and TRBJ1-2, is EPEVTQTPSHQVTQMGQEVILRCVPISNHLYFYWYRQILGQKVEFLVSFYNNEISEKSEIFDDQFSVERPDGSNFTLKIRSTKLEDSAMYFCASSGGANYGYTFGSGTRLTVV.

The chain recombines TRBV4-3 with TRBJ2-1; TRBD1 might be the D (5 bases). The CDR3 runs to 13 residues. Germline V CDR1 and CDR2: LGHNA, YSLEER. Trimming took off 3 bases at V and 8 bases at J, with 11 bases between the two ends. The DNA for the CDR3 is TGCGCCAGCAGCCAGGGGCGGTGGGATGAGCAGTTCTTC. Translation: CASSQGRWDEQFF.

For the CDR3, the DNA is TGTGCCAGCAGTTTCCCGAGAAGGCCACTTTGGGGCTACACCTTC. Protein product: CASSFPRRPLWGYTF. V usage is TRBV6-5 and J usage is TRBJ1-2; D not certain. CDR1 and CDR2 (germline): MNHEY, SVGAGI. This CDR3 is 15 amino acids long. V dropped 4 bases and J dropped 8 bases, with 20 bases sitting between them.

This sequence joins TRBV19 and TRBJ1-2; tentative D call: TRBD1 (5 bases). There are 13 residues in the CDR3. The germline V gene encodes CDR1 LNHDA and CDR2 SQIVND (reference sequence). The V end lost 7 bases, the J end lost 4 bases, and 13 bases lay between the germline ends. In nucleotides, the CDR3 is TGTGCCAGTACCCAAACACAGGTCTATGGCTACACCTTC. Its protein is CASTQTQVYGYTF.